These T cell receptor beta chains were read from a single sample in a study of T cell repertoires in cytomegalovirus infection. TCRdb reprocessed the reads with MiXCR, giving one entry per CDR3 protein. Counted here are some 560,000 distinct CDR3 sequences, about 39% occurring once; the ten biggest clones make up 48%. Antigen specificity for these receptors is unknown. The sequenced sample was cultured PBMCs, obtained from culture after CMV antigen stimulation. The receptors were gathered from a human donor in good health (CMV status not recorded). Some clones in this sample may be carry-over from other donors' samples. Both conserved end residues are part of each CDR3. The D gene is left open where the match is weak. Clone size is not always given. Where it is, it says once, few, many or a class for expanded clones.

j_gene: TRBJ1-4; v_gene: TRBV5-6; d_gene: -; abundance: -; CDR3nt: TGTGCCAGCAGCTTGATCACCGGGGAAAACGAAAAACTGTTTTTT; CDR3aa: CASSLITGENEKLFF
j_gene: TRBJ1-6; v_gene: TRBV12-3/TRBV12-4; d_gene: -; abundance: -; CDR3nt: TGTGCCAGCAACCTGGGGGGGTTTGTATCCTATAATTCACCCCTCCACTTT; CDR3aa: CASNLGGFVSYNSPLHF
j_gene: TRBJ2-7; v_gene: TRBV7-6; d_gene: TRBD1; abundance: -; CDR3nt: TGTGCCAGCAGCTTGGGCCGGACAGGGTTCGACGAGCAGTACTTC; CDR3aa: CASSLGRTGFDEQYF
j_gene: TRBJ1-1; v_gene: TRBV19; d_gene: -; abundance: -; CDR3nt: TGTGCCAGTAGTACTATCCCGACGGGGTACACTGAAGCTTTCTTT; CDR3aa: CASSTIPTGYTEAFF
j_gene: TRBJ1-5; v_gene: TRBV19; d_gene: -; abundance: -; CDR3nt: TGTGCCAGTAGTATAAGGGCAGGGTATCAGCCCCAGCATTTT; CDR3aa: CASSIRAGYQPQHF
j_gene: TRBJ1-4; v_gene: TRBV7-9; d_gene: -; abundance: few; CDR3nt: TGTGCCAGCACCGCGGGGGGGACCGGGGAAAAACTGTTTTTT; CDR3aa: CASTAGGTGEKLFF
j_gene: TRBJ2-7; v_gene: TRBV6-1; d_gene: -; abundance: few; CDR3nt: TGTGCCAGCATTCAGGGTTCCTACGAGCAGTACTTC; CDR3aa: CASIQGSYEQYF
j_gene: TRBJ2-7; v_gene: TRBV7-7; d_gene: -; abundance: few; CDR3nt: TGTGCCAGCAGCCCAGGGCCCGAGGGCGAGCAGTACTTC; CDR3aa: CASSPGPEGEQYF
j_gene: TRBJ2-3; v_gene: TRBV12-3/TRBV12-4; d_gene: TRBD1; abundance: few; CDR3nt: TGTGCCAGCAGTCCGGGTATAAGGGACAGGGGGAAAGATACGCAGTATTTT; CDR3aa: CASSPGIRDRGKDTQYF
j_gene: TRBJ2-7; v_gene: TRBV12-3/TRBV12-4; d_gene: -; abundance: few; CDR3nt: TGTGCCAGCAGTTTGTACAGGCGGGGTGAGCAGTACTTC; CDR3aa: CASSLYRRGEQYF
j_gene: TRBJ2-2; v_gene: TRBV2; d_gene: -; abundance: -; CDR3nt: TGTGCCAGCAGTGAAAGGGGCGGGGCGTGGACTCCCGGGAGAGGCGGGGAGCTGTTTTTT; CDR3aa: CASSERGGAWTPGRGGELFF
j_gene: TRBJ1-1; v_gene: TRBV6-1; d_gene: TRBD1; abundance: few; CDR3nt: TGTGCCAGCAGCCGAGGCGGACAGGGGGCCACTGAAGCTTTCTTT; CDR3aa: CASSRGGQGATEAFF
j_gene: TRBJ2-1; v_gene: TRBV12-3/TRBV12-4; d_gene: -; abundance: -; CDR3nt: TGTGCCACCCGTTGGGGGGCCGGGTATGAGCAGTTCTTC; CDR3aa: CATRWGAGYEQFF
j_gene: TRBJ2-1; v_gene: TRBV12-3/TRBV12-4; d_gene: TRBD1; abundance: -; CDR3nt: TGTGCCAGCAGACAAGACAGGGCCACCTACAATGAGCAGTTCTTC; CDR3aa: CASRQDRATYNEQFF
j_gene: TRBJ2-5; v_gene: TRBV5-1; d_gene: -; abundance: few; CDR3nt: TGCGCCAGCGCCAAGGGAGGGGGCGCGAGGGAGACCCAGTACTTC; CDR3aa: CASAKGGGARETQYF
j_gene: TRBJ2-1; v_gene: TRBV4-3; d_gene: -; abundance: -; CDR3nt: TGCGCCAGCAGCCAAGATAGAGGGCGGGGCACCTACAATGAGCAGTTCTTC; CDR3aa: CASSQDRGRGTYNEQFF
j_gene: TRBJ1-6; v_gene: TRBV11-2; d_gene: -; abundance: few; CDR3nt: TGTGCCAGCAGCCCTACAGGGCCTAATAATTCACCCCTCCACTTT; CDR3aa: CASSPTGPNNSPLHF
j_gene: TRBJ1-4; v_gene: TRBV7-2; d_gene: TRBD1; abundance: many; CDR3nt: TGTGCCAGCAGAATGGGACAGACAAATGAAAAACTGTTTTTT; CDR3aa: CASRMGQTNEKLFF
j_gene: TRBJ2-7; v_gene: TRBV2; d_gene: TRBD1; abundance: -; CDR3nt: TGTGCCAGCAGGGAGGACAGGGACTACGAGCAGTACTTC; CDR3aa: CASREDRDYEQYF
j_gene: TRBJ2-1; v_gene: TRBV5-3; d_gene: TRBD2; abundance: -; CDR3nt: TGTGCCAGCAGAGCAGGGACTAGCGGGAGGGCCATGAATGAGCAGTTCTTC; CDR3aa: CASRAGTSGRAMNEQFF
j_gene: TRBJ1-3; v_gene: TRBV4-1; d_gene: -; abundance: -; CDR3nt: TGCGCCAGCAGCCAAGGGGGGCTCAGAGCGGGAAACACCATATATTTT; CDR3aa: CASSQGGLRAGNTIYF
j_gene: TRBJ2-3; v_gene: TRBV7-2; d_gene: TRBD2; abundance: many; CDR3nt: TGTGCCAGCAGCCAACCCGGGAAGCGGGAGTGGCAAGATACGCAGTATTTT; CDR3aa: CASSQPGKREWQDTQYF
j_gene: TRBJ1-4; v_gene: TRBV7-2; d_gene: -; abundance: few; CDR3nt: TGTGCCAGCAGCTACCCCTCCAGGGGACTTAATGAAAAACTGTTTTTT; CDR3aa: CASSYPSRGLNEKLFF
j_gene: TRBJ2-1; v_gene: TRBV5-6; d_gene: TRBD1; abundance: few; CDR3nt: TGTGCCAGCAGCTTGGCCTGGGGACAGGGTAATGAGCAGTTCTTC; CDR3aa: CASSLAWGQGNEQFF
j_gene: TRBJ2-3; v_gene: TRBV7-9; d_gene: -; abundance: few; CDR3nt: TGTGCCAGCACCGGACGGCCCCCCACAGATACGCAGTATTTT; CDR3aa: CASTGRPPTDTQYF
j_gene: TRBJ2-1; v_gene: TRBV6-5; d_gene: TRBD2; abundance: -; CDR3nt: TGTGCCAGCAGTTACGAAGCGGGAGGCTACAATGAGCAGTTCTTC; CDR3aa: CASSYEAGGYNEQFF
j_gene: TRBJ2-3; v_gene: TRBV27; d_gene: TRBD2; abundance: few; CDR3nt: TGTGCCAGCAGACATCGCCGGGGGGACACAGATACGCAGTATTTT; CDR3aa: CASRHRRGDTDTQYF
j_gene: TRBJ2-7; v_gene: TRBV5-6; d_gene: TRBD1; abundance: -; CDR3nt: TGTGCCAGCAGCCCGATCTTTGGGGACAGGGGATTCCAAGAGCAGTACTTC; CDR3aa: CASSPIFGDRGFQEQYF
j_gene: TRBJ2-5; v_gene: TRBV23-1; d_gene: -; abundance: -; CDR3nt: TGCGCCAGCAGTCAATCGAATATGGCGGGAACGGGGCAAGAGACCCAGTACTTC; CDR3aa: CASSQSNMAGTGQETQYF
j_gene: TRBJ2-5; v_gene: TRBV7-2; d_gene: -; abundance: many; CDR3nt: TGTGCCAGCAGCTCCGGGACCGCCTTAGAGACCCAGTACTTC; CDR3aa: CASSSGTALETQYF
j_gene: TRBJ2-3; v_gene: TRBV7-8; d_gene: -; abundance: few; CDR3nt: TGTGCCAGCAGCTTATCGAGGACCCTCACAGATACGCAGTATTTT; CDR3aa: CASSLSRTLTDTQYF
j_gene: TRBJ2-3; v_gene: TRBV5-1; d_gene: TRBD1; abundance: few; CDR3nt: TGCGCCAGCATTCCGGGACAGAGCACAGATACGCAGTATTTT; CDR3aa: CASIPGQSTDTQYF
j_gene: TRBJ1-1; v_gene: TRBV7-2; d_gene: -; abundance: few; CDR3nt: TGTGCCAGCACCCGAGGTGGGGGGGCTTTCTTT; CDR3aa: CASTRGGGAFF
j_gene: TRBJ2-3; v_gene: TRBV27; d_gene: TRBD2; abundance: -; CDR3nt: TGTGCCAGCAGTTTCGACCGGGAGGGTGCAGATACGCAGTATTTT; CDR3aa: CASSFDREGADTQYF
j_gene: TRBJ1-2; v_gene: TRBV7-2; d_gene: -; abundance: -; CDR3nt: TGTGCCAGCAGCCCCCAGGCGTACTATGGCTACACCTTC; CDR3aa: CASSPQAYYGYTF
j_gene: TRBJ1-2; v_gene: TRBV5-5; d_gene: -; abundance: -; CDR3nt: TGTGCCAGCAGCCACCGCCGGGACCCGAGCTATGGCTACACCTTC; CDR3aa: CASSHRRDPSYGYTF
j_gene: TRBJ1-4; v_gene: TRBV7-2; d_gene: -; abundance: few; CDR3nt: TGTGCCAGCAGCTTCGACCACGACTCCAAACTGTTTTTT; CDR3aa: CASSFDHDSKLFF
j_gene: TRBJ2-1; v_gene: TRBV6-1; d_gene: -; abundance: -; CDR3nt: TGTGCCAGCAGTGAAGGATTAGGGCCCAATGAGCAGTTCTTC; CDR3aa: CASSEGLGPNEQFF
j_gene: TRBJ2-2; v_gene: TRBV7-9; d_gene: -; abundance: -; CDR3nt: TGTGCCAGCAGCTTAGAAGGTCTTATAGAAACCGGGGAGCTGTTTTTT; CDR3aa: CASSLEGLIETGELFF
j_gene: TRBJ2-1; v_gene: TRBV2; d_gene: TRBD1; abundance: -; CDR3nt: TGTGCCAGCAGGGTACAGGGGGCCTACAATGAGCAGTTCTTC; CDR3aa: CASRVQGAYNEQFF
j_gene: TRBJ2-3; v_gene: TRBV6-5; d_gene: -; abundance: -; CDR3nt: TGTGCCAGCAGTTACTCGATACTTTTCACAGATACGCAGTATTTT; CDR3aa: CASSYSILFTDTQYF
j_gene: TRBJ2-1; v_gene: TRBV4-1; d_gene: TRBD1; abundance: many; CDR3nt: TGCGCCAGCAGTCCCAACAGGGGGTCCGATGAGCAGTTCTTC; CDR3aa: CASSPNRGSDEQFF
j_gene: TRBJ2-5; v_gene: TRBV6-2/TRBV6-3; d_gene: TRBD2; abundance: once; CDR3nt: TGTGCCAGCAGTTACACTAGCGGGAATGGAGAGACCCAGTACTTC; CDR3aa: CASSYTSGNGETQYF
j_gene: TRBJ1-5; v_gene: TRBV11-3; d_gene: -; abundance: -; CDR3nt: TGTGCCAGCTCCAAAGGGACCTATCAGCCCCAGCATTTT; CDR3aa: CASSKGTYQPQHF
j_gene: TRBJ2-1; v_gene: TRBV19; d_gene: -; abundance: -; CDR3nt: TGTGCCAGTTCAGACAGGCTAGGCTACAATGAGCAGTTCTTC; CDR3aa: CASSDRLGYNEQFF
j_gene: TRBJ2-1; v_gene: TRBV7-6; d_gene: -; abundance: few; CDR3nt: TGTGCCAGCAGCCCCCACGGGGACCAAGTCTACAATGAGCAGTTCTTC; CDR3aa: CASSPHGDQVYNEQFF
j_gene: TRBJ2-1; v_gene: TRBV4-1; d_gene: TRBD2; abundance: -; CDR3nt: TGCGCCAGCAGCCAAGTCGGGACTAGCGGTAACAATGAGCAGTTCTTC; CDR3aa: CASSQVGTSGNNEQFF
j_gene: TRBJ1-2; v_gene: TRBV11-2; d_gene: -; abundance: -; CDR3nt: TGTGCCAGCAGCCAGGGGACGGGATACTATGGCTACACCTTC; CDR3aa: CASSQGTGYYGYTF
j_gene: TRBJ2-1; v_gene: TRBV7-2; d_gene: -; abundance: few; CDR3nt: TGTGCCAGCAGCTTATTTACTCGGACCCCCGCGGAGCAGTTCTTC; CDR3aa: CASSLFTRTPAEQFF